The rows below give T cell receptor beta chains drawn from one sample of a study of T-cell memory formation after mild COVID-19. TCRdb reprocessed the 5' RACE reads via MiXCR and lists one record per CDR3 protein. This sample yields more than 250,000 distinct CDR3 sequences, of which roughly a sixth are seen a single time; more than 20% belongs to the top ten. The sample taken for sequencing was PBMCs or a T cell subset sorted from them (not recorded which). The receptors stem from a man aged 18 to 29 who had mild COVID-19 (a few samples of this study predate the infection). Cell type and time point are not known. CDR3s leave out the opening cysteine and the closing phenylalanine or tryptophan.

J: TRBJ2-3
V: TRBV6-2/TRBV6-3
CDR3: ASRDRGDLRQY

J: TRBJ2-3
V: TRBV12-3/TRBV12-4
CDR3: ASSLSLFTQY

J: TRBJ1-2
V: TRBV6-5
CDR3: ASTPNEGTGYT

J: TRBJ1-5
V: TRBV6-5
CDR3: ASSPRPGPQH

J: TRBJ1-1
V: TRBV20-1
CDR3: SARQTLNTEAF

J: TRBJ2-2
V: TRBV28
CDR3: ASSFGDRVTGELF

J: TRBJ2-5
V: TRBV12-3/TRBV12-4
CDR3: ASTPPSQETQY

J: TRBJ1-6
V: TRBV7-9
CDR3: ASSPWAGDSPLH

J: TRBJ1-2
V: TRBV4-1
CDR3: ASSQRDSGQDGYT

J: TRBJ1-2
V: TRBV9
CDR3: ASSRDSGLGSYGYT

J: TRBJ2-3
V: TRBV4-3
CDR3: ASSLRAGWTDTQY

J: TRBJ1-2
V: TRBV7-8
CDR3: ASSQAGTGLGYT

J: TRBJ2-7
V: TRBV9
CDR3: ASSVGRRTGIYEQY

J: TRBJ2-4
V: TRBV12-3/TRBV12-4
CDR3: ATRDSKNIQY

J: TRBJ1-6
V: TRBV5-1
CDR3: ASRQDYSYNSPLH

J: TRBJ2-5
V: TRBV20-1
CDR3: SAVISGGLQETQY

J: TRBJ2-3
V: TRBV5-5
CDR3: ASSIQGSFTDTQY

J: TRBJ1-1
V: TRBV7-9
CDR3: ASGASAVPTSEAF